The clone carrying this TCR beta chain was detected ten times or more. The data belong to a study of blood T cells in healthy people across ages. A second PCR of 7 to 11 cycles used a sample-barcoded 5' primer and a J-beta primer mix. One entry per CDR3 protein, called by TCRdb with MiXCR from the 5' RACE reads. The table includes more than 800,000 distinct CDR3 sequences, under 35% detected once. V lost 1 base and J lost 6, with 10 bases in between. Germline V gives CDR1 SGHTA, CDR2 FQGNSA. This CDR3 is 14 amino acids long. The sequence derives from a woman of 80 years or more in good health. Sequencing was carried out using blood. The rearrangement joins TRBV7-2 to TRBJ1-5, with D uncertain. The CDR3 reads CASSLGARVQPQHF. CDR3 DNA sequence: TGTGCCAGCAGCTTAGGTGCTCGGGTTCAGCCCCAGCATTTT.